This T cell receptor (beta chain) is drawn from a study of blood T cell repertoires in COVID-19. Background on the study: The cDNA or gDNA used as material had been derived from T cells, B-cell-depleted T cells, or PBMCs.

CDR1 is MNHEY, CDR2 SMNVEV, per germline (reference sequence). There are 14 residues in the CDR3. V was clipped by 6 bases and J by 5 bases; unmatched bases: 5. In the source study's methods: Amplification of reference gene primers was used by the study to estimate nucleated cell counts. Data came from immunoSEQ multiplex PCR; TCRdb stores just in-frame clones and leaves some out. Clonal size and the V and J genes are those of that table, whereas D and trimming came from the DNA. Seen here are about 280,000 clones, 90% observed once, and the top ten hold about 1.5%. Which cohort a participant joined came from the clinical history participants gave.

The receptor was derived from a woman between 18 and 30 years old with acute COVID-19. Sequencing was carried out using PBMCs or T cells enriched from blood (not recorded which). This chain joins TRBV27 and TRBJ2-5; 11 nucleotides line up with TRBD1. CDR3 coding DNA: TGTGCCAGCAGCTTAGGGACAGGGGGTGAGACCCAGTACTTC. Protein: CASSLGTGGETQYF.